This TCR beta chain originates from a study of CD8 T cells in Susac syndrome (dated by TCRdb to the late 2010s). For context, the study as a whole: Among the Susac syndrome patients who were sequenced, clinically active disease was present in five or six and clinical remission was observed in 8 or 9. At blood withdrawal, Susac syndrome patients were therapy-naive, treated with corticosteroids (with IVIg additionally given to some), or treated with IVIg alone. The study used repertoire sequencing to test whether antigen drove CD8+ T cell activation and differentiation in Susac syndrome. The study compared CD8+ T cell repertoire clonality among eleven to twelve healthy donors, about 14 Susac syndrome patients and roughly 15 multiple sclerosis patients.

At the junction V is shortened by 3 bases and J by 3 bases, with 20 bases in between. The germline V gene (reference sequence) supplies CDR1 LNHDA and CDR2 SQIVND. The CDR3 spans 17 residues, from the cysteine through the phenylalanine. Solely the CDR3 DNA is kept, with 51 bases framed from the first base. RNA was extracted using the RNeasy kit, and about 0.45 to 1 ug of the RNA was reverse transcribed with random hexamers. The immunoSEQ multiplex PCR assay, which covers 54 Vbeta and 13 Jbeta segments, was used to amplify TCR beta CDR3 regions. PCR amplification bias was corrected using a synthetic template baseline for primer optimization and computational correction. The study's own analysis went as follows. Only productive sequences were kept, with reads annotated to V, D and J genes according to IMGT and analyzed in immunoSEQ Analyzer. Clonality was computed as one minus Shannon entropy normalized by log2 of the number of productive unique sequences. For each patient and control, public and private clones were evaluated within the 100 most prevalent clones. Clones were defined as Susac-specific when absent from the healthy and MS cohorts, from fewer than 1,300 published viral clones and from other ImmuneACCESS disease sequences. TCRdb passed the public sequencing reads through fastp at Q25 and MiXCR, retaining productive beta sequences. Every entry covers one CDR3 protein and lists the most common genes and DNA from its rows. TCRdb assigned the V and J calls; the authors' analysis was not used. Here the sample has more than 70,000 distinct CDR3 sequences; 94% occur a single time. The ten largest clones capture over 0.45% of the sample.

Note on this clonotype: Its antigen is currently not known. The input lacks base qualities; no much larger clone sits a single base away.

High-throughput TCR beta sequencing profiled peripheral blood CD8+ and CD4+ T cells from healthy donors, Susac syndrome patients and multiple sclerosis patients. Susac syndrome patients met recently defined diagnostic criteria for definite or probable disease. Bulk CD8+ and CD4+ T cells were purified by magnetic negative isolation, while CD8+ TEMRA cells were enriched using FACS. Blood was drawn into EDTA tubes, processed within 24 hours, and PBMCs were isolated by density gradient centrifugation. PBMCs destined for TCR sequencing were cryopreserved in liquid nitrogen and later thawed in a 37 °C water bath. The sorted or isolated CD4+, CD8+ and CD8+ TEMRA cells reached a purity of at least 90%. The paper as a whole reports these results and caveats: The study acknowledged that relatively few individuals were included in the TCR sequencing and HLA analysis. Susac syndrome CD8+ repertoires showed clonal expansion, highest in CD8+ TEMRA cells and greater in clinically active than remitting patients. In the total CD8+ and CD8+ TEMRA repertoires, roughly 15 and five Susac-specific public clones, respectively, were identified.

The sequence came from a human donor with Susac syndrome. The V and J genes are TRBV19 and TRBJ1-1, with no confidently assigned D gene. The material sequenced was CD8+ T cells from PBMCs. The CDR3 is CASSMGSDVDTHTEAFF. DNA sequence: TGTGCCAGTAGTATGGGCTCGGACGTCGATACGCACACTGAAGCTTTCTTT.